This T cell receptor (beta chain) derives from a study of resident and recirculating memory T cells in vitiligo. Sequenced by immunoSEQ multiplex PCR; TCRdb stores in-frame clones only, minus some. The table includes over a hundred clones, 90% detected once. CDR1 SEHNR and CDR2 FQNEAQ come from the germline V gene (reference sequence). The CDR3 loop spans 17 amino acids. V lost 8 bases and J lost 0, with 22 bases in between. The sequenced material came from non-lesional skin. Described subset: normal-appearing skin under Wood's lamp, at least 2 cm from depigmented macule. The TCR was taken from a male donor with vitiligo. The genes are TRBV7-9 and TRBJ1-1; D is undetermined. The CDR3 nucleotides are TGTGCCAGCTTAGGGCTCCTCGCGGGCCTTATGAACACTGAAGCTTTCTTT. It specifies CASLGLLAGLMNTEAFF.